This passage covers 17 T cell receptor beta chains from one sample sequenced in a study of blood T cell repertoires in COVID-19. Measured with immunoSEQ multiplex PCR; TCRdb has only the in-frame clones, and not every one. The sample lists more than 200,000 clones, more than 65% occurring once. Sequencing was carried out using peripheral blood. These receptors were collected from a woman aged 40-49 years with active or convalescent COVID-19.

The chain carries TRBV5-1 and TRBJ1-4; 9 bases line up with TRBD1. The J segment lost 8 bases and the V segment lost 8 bases, leaving 4 bases of the junction unmatched. The CDR3 spans 12 residues. Looked up from germline, CDR1 is SGHRS and CDR2 is YFSETQ. CDR3 in amino acids: CASRQGGEKLFF. The DNA for the CDR3 is TGCGCCAGTCGACAGGGGGGAGAAAAACTGTTTTTT. Based on the CDR3 plus reference TRBV5-1 and TRBJ1-4, the full variable domain is KAGVTQTPRYLIKTRGQQVTLSCSPISGHRSVSWYQQTPGQGLQFLFEYFSETQRNKGNFPGRFSGRQFSNSRSEMNVSTLELGDSALYLCASRQGGEKLFFGSGTQLSVL.

This chain joins TRBV2 and TRBJ2-7, with TRBD1 matching over 9 bases. The CDR3 sequence is 13 residues long. From germline, CDR1 is SNHLY and CDR2 FYNNEI. The V and J ends lost 10 bases and 5 bases, in that order; junction bases with no gene match: 9. Written as DNA, the CDR3 is TGTGCCACTTCCGGGACAGGGTGGGACGAGCAGTACTTC. Amino acids: CATSGTGWDEQYF. Full variable domain (outside the CDR3, taken from reference TRBV2 and TRBJ2-7): EPEVTQTPSHQVTQMGQEVILRCVPISNHLYFYWYRQILGQKVEFLVSFYNNEISEKSEIFDDQFSVERPDGSNFTLKIRSTKLEDSAMYFCATSGTGWDEQYFGPGTRLTVT.

V is TRBV28 and J is TRBJ1-5; D might be TRBD1 (5 bases). The V gene's germline CDR1 is MDHEN and CDR2 SYDVKM. The CDR3 sequence is 16 residues long. The V end lost 7 bases, the J end lost 0 bases, and 16 bases lay between the germline ends. The CDR3 region has the DNA TGTGCCAGCATTTCATTCAGGGATTATAGCAATCAGCCCCAGCATTTT. Its translation is CASISFRDYSNQPQHF. Full variable domain (outside the CDR3, taken from reference TRBV28 and TRBJ1-5): DVKVTQSSRYLVKRTGEKVFLECVQDMDHENMFWYRQDPGLGLRLIYFSYDVKMKEKGDIPEGYSVSREKKERFSLILESASTNQTSMYLCASISFRDYSNQPQHFGDGTRLSIL.

This clone showed up just a few times. The V call is TRBV10-3, the J call TRBJ2-1; D remains unclear. Germline CDR1 and CDR2: ENHRY and SYGVKD. This CDR3 has 11 amino acids. Trimming pared 6 bases from V and 10 bases from J, leaving 10 bases between. The CDR3 sequence: CAISETNEQFF. CDR3 in DNA: TGTGCCATCAGCGAAACTAACGAGCAGTTCTTC.

About this clone: A junction boundary mismatches the germline segment, possibly from a read error. As DNA, the CDR3 is TGTGCTAGCAGCTTAGTTGGCGGGAACACCGGGGAGCTGTTTTTT. It codes for CASSLVGGNTGELFF. This chain joins TRBV7-7 and TRBJ2-2, with D unresolved. Germline-derived CDR1 and CDR2 are SSHAT and FNYEAQ (reference sequence). This CDR3 is built from 15 residues.

This clone has just a few counts. V usage is TRBV4-1 and J usage is TRBJ1-6, with D unresolved. Germline V gene lookup returns CDR1 MGHRA and CDR2 YSYEKL. The CDR3 extends over 14 amino acids. V shed 4 bases and J shed 5 bases, with 9 bases lying between them. CDR3: CASSPLGDNSPLHF. CDR3 bases: TGCGCCAGCAGCCCGCTTGGAGATAATTCACCCCTCCACTTT.

This chain uses TRBV19 with TRBJ1-5, with TRBD1 matching 10 bases. The J segment lost 4 bases and the V segment lost 6 bases, leaving 6 bases of the junction unmatched. CDR3 size: 15 residues. CDR1 and CDR2 from the germline V gene are LNHDA and SQIVND (reference sequence). The CDR3 sequence: CASRWGTGVNQPQHF. CDR3 in DNA: TGTGCCAGTAGGTGGGGGACAGGGGTAAATCAGCCCCAGCATTTT.

The chain links TRBV10-1 to TRBJ2-6, with 8 nucleotides matching TRBD2. The V gene end was trimmed by 0 bases and the J gene end by 3 bases; junction bases not matched to a gene: 7. CDR3 length: 18 residues. In germline, CDR1 is WNHNN, CDR2 SYGVQD (reference sequence). The CDR3 loop is CASSESGTSLSGANVLTF. The CDR3 region has the DNA TGCGCCAGCAGTGAGTCCGGGACTAGTCTTAGTGGGGCCAACGTCCTGACTTTC.

The chain is built from TRBV6-4 and TRBJ2-7, with 11 bases aligning to TRBD2. The length of the CDR3 is 15 residues. J lost 2 bases, V lost 4 bases, and 4 bases had no gene match. Germline V gives CDR1 MRHNA, CDR2 SNTAGT. CDR3 in amino acids: CASSADSGGAYEQYF. For the CDR3, the DNA is TGTGCCAGCAGTGCCGATAGCGGGGGGGCCTACGAGCAGTACTTC.

The chain has TRBV15 and TRBJ2-2; D uncertain. The CDR3 contains 14 residues. CDR1 LNHNV and CDR2 YYDKDF come from the germline V gene (reference sequence). Trimming cost V 0 bases and J 7 bases, with 9 bases left between them. CDR3 amino acids: CATSRDTRLGELFF. Written as DNA, the CDR3 is TGTGCCACCAGCAGAGATACCCGACTCGGGGAGCTGTTTTTT. Using reference TRBV15 and TRBJ2-2 for the parts outside the CDR3, the full variable domain is DAMVIQNPRYQVTQFGKPVTLSCSQTLNHNVMYWYQQKSSQAPKLLFHYYDKDFNNEADTPDNFQSRRPNTSFCFLDIRSPGLGDTAMYLCATSRDTRLGELFFGEGSRLTVL.

The gene calls are TRBV11-2 and TRBJ2-7, with TRBD2 matching 9 bases. This CDR3 spans 15 amino acids. The junction had 4 bases not matched to a gene; V was cut back by 0 bases and J by 4 bases. CDR1 and CDR2 from the germline V gene are SGHAT and FQNNGV. This chain's CDR3 is CASSLEVTSGYEQYV. As DNA, the CDR3 is TGTGCCAGCAGCTTAGAAGTAACTAGCGGGTACGAGCAGTACGTC.

The rearrangement links TRBV19 to TRBJ2-1, with D perhaps TRBD2 (5 bases). The germline CDR1 and CDR2 sequences are LNHDA and SQIVND (reference sequence). The CDR3 has 16 residues. The germline V and J ends were trimmed by 6 bases and 0 bases, with 15 bases remaining between them. CDR3 nucleotide sequence: TGTGCCAGTAGCCGTGGGAGAGCAGGCTCCTACAATGAGCAGTTCTTC. Encoded protein: CASSRGRAGSYNEQFF.

The rearrangement joins TRBV5-4 to TRBJ2-7, with 9 bases identical to TRBD1. V lost 0 bases and J lost 5; bases outside the gene matches: 9. Germline values: CDR1 SGHNT, CDR2 YYREEE (reference sequence). CDR3 size: 16 residues. This CDR3 reads CASSLAFGTGMDEQYF. In nucleotides, the CDR3 is TGTGCCAGCAGCTTGGCCTTTGGGACAGGGATGGACGAGCAGTACTTC.

This chain uses TRBV3-1 (or the pseudogene TRBV3-2) with TRBJ1-3; D is unclear. Germline lookup yields CDR1 LGHDT and CDR2 YNNKEL (reference sequence). The CDR3 is 12 residues long. V dropped 7 bases and J dropped 4 bases, with 8 bases sitting between them. The CDR3 is CASTTNGNTIYF. As DNA, the CDR3 is TGTGCCAGCACCACAAACGGAAACACCATATATTTT.

The chain has TRBV7-2 and TRBJ2-7; D is possibly TRBD2 (6 bases). Trimming stripped 5 bases from V and 12 bases from J, with 20 bases between. This CDR3 is 13 amino acids long. The V gene's germline CDR1 is SGHTA and CDR2 FQGNSA. This CDR3 is CASSPPGPRGWYV. For the CDR3, the DNA is TGTGCCAGCAGCCCCCCCGGCCCCCGGGGGTGGTACGTC.

This chain connects TRBV10-3 to TRBJ1-2, with 8 bases lining up with TRBD1. The V gene's germline CDR1 is ENHRY and CDR2 SYGVKD. V lost 8 bases and J lost 5; bases outside the gene matches: 13. This CDR3 has 15 residues. This CDR3 is CAIARQGPGSYGYTF. DNA of the CDR3: TGTGCCATCGCTCGACAGGGGCCAGGATCTTATGGCTACACCTTC.

The rearrangement links TRBV19 to TRBJ1-5, with a weak D call TRBD1 (6 bases). V was clipped by 7 bases and J by 3 bases, with 16 bases between them. This CDR3 has 15 residues. Germline assignment: CDR1 LNHDA and CDR2 SQIVND (reference sequence). In nucleotides, the CDR3 is TGTGCCAGTACCATTATTGACAGGCCCAATCAGCCCCAGCATTTT. This translates into CASTIIDRPNQPQHF.